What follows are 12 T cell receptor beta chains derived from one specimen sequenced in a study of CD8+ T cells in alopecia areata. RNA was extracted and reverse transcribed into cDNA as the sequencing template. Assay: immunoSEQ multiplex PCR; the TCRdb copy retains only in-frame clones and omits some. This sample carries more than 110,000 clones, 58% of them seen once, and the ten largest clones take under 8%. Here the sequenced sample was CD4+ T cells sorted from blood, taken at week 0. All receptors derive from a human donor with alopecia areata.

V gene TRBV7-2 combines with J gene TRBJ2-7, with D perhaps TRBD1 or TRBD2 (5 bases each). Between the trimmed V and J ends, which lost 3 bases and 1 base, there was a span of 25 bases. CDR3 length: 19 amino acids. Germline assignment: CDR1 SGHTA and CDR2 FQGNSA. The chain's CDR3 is CASSFPYRVGDEGSYEQYF. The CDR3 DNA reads TGTGCCAGCAGCTTCCCATACCGGGTCGGGGACGAGGGGTCCTACGAGCAGTACTTC. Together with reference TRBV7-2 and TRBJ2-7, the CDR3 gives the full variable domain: GAGVSQSPSNKVTEKGKDVELRCDPISGHTALYWYRQSLGQGLEFLIYFQGNSAPDKSGLPSDRFSAERTGGSVSTLTIQRTQQEDSAVYLCASSFPYRVGDEGSYEQYFGPGTRLTVT.

CDR3 region: CASSQDKLTGTNYGYTF. CDR3 bases: TGCGCCAGCAGCCAAGATAAATTAACAGGGACTAACTATGGCTACACCTTC. The V and J genes are TRBV4-1 and TRBJ1-2; possible D gene TRBD1, 6 bases. The germline CDR1 and CDR2 sequences are MGHRA and YSYEKL. Trimming took 0 bases from V and 0 from J, leaving 14 bases between them. This CDR3 is built from 17 residues.

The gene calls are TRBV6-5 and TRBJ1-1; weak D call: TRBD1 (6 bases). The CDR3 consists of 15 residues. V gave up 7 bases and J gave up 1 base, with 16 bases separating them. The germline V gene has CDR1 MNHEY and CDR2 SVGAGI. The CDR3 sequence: CASIFTGGANTEAFF. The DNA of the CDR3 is TGTGCCAGCATCTTTACGGGGGGGGCGAACACTGAAGCTTTCTTT.

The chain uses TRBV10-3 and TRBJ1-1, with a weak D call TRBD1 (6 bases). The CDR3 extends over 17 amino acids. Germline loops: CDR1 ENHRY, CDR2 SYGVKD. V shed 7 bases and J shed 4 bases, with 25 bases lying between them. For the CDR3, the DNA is TGTGCCATCAAGGGCCATACAGGGTTTCGGGAAATCACTGAAGCTTTCTTT. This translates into CAIKGHTGFREITEAFF.

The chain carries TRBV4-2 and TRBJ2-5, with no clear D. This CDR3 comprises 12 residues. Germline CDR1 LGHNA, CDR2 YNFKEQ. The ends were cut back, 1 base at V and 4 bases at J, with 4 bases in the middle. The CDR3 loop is CASSQGPETQYF. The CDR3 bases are TGTGCCAGCAGCCAAGGCCCAGAGACCCAGTACTTC.

CDR3 sequence (DNA): TGCAGCGTTGCTCGTGGAGAAGCTTTCTTT. Amino acids: CSVARGEAFF. The chain combines TRBV29-1 with TRBJ1-1; D unclear. The length of the CDR3 is 10 residues. V lost 4 bases, J lost 8 bases, and 8 bases lay in between. The germline CDR1 and CDR2 sequences are SQVTM and ANQGSEA. Full variable domain (missing parts from reference TRBV29-1 and TRBJ1-1): SAVISQKPSRDICQRGTSLTIQCQVDSQVTMMFWYRQQPGQSLTLIATANQGSEATYESGFVIDKFPISRPNLTFSTLTVSNMSPEDSSIYLCSVARGEAFFGQGTRLTVV.

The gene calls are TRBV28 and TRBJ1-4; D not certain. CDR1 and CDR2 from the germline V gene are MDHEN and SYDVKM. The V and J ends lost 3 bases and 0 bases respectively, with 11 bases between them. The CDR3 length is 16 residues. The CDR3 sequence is CASSLRSWSTNEKLFF. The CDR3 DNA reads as TGTGCCAGCAGTTTGCGTTCCTGGTCAACTAATGAAAAACTGTTTTTT.

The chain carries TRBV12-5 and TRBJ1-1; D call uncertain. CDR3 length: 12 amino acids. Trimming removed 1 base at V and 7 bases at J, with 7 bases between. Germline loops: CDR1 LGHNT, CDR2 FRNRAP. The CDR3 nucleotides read TGTGCTAGTGGTTTGGGCGGCGGTGAAGCTTTCTTT. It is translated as CASGLGGGEAFF.

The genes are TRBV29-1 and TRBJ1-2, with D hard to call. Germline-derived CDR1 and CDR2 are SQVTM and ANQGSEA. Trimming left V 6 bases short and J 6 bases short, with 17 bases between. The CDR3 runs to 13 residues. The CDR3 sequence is CSVGDQTANGYTF. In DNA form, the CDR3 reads TGCAGCGTCGGCGATCAGACCGCGAATGGCTACACCTTC.

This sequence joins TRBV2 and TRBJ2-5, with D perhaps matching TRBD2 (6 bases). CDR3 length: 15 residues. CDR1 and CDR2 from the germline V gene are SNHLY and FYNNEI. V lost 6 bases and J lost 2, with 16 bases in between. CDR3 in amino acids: CASRTQGLEQETQYF. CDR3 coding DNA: TGTGCCAGCAGAACCCAGGGACTTGAACAAGAGACCCAGTACTTC.

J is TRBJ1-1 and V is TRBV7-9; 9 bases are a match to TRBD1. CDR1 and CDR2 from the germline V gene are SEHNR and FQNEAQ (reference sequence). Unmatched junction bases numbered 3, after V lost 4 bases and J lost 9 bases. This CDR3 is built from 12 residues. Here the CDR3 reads CASSWTGVKAFF. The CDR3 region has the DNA TGTGCCAGCAGCTGGACAGGGGTTAAAGCTTTCTTT.

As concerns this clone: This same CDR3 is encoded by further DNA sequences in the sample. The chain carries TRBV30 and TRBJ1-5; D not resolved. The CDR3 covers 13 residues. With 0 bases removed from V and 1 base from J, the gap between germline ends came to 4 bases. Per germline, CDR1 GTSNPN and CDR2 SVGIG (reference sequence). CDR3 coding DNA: TGTGCCTGGAGTGTGAGGAGCAATCAGCCCCAGCATTTT. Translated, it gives CAWSVRSNQPQHF.